The present entry profiles one TCR beta chain with its context. Its matching antigen is unknown. TCRdb called the 5' RACE reads again in MiXCR, with one record for every CDR3 protein. Of 450,000 to 650,000 distinct CDR3 sequences detected, over 12% appear once; the ten largest clones hold about 0.47%. The entry originates in a study of identical twins. Whole-study results and caveats: Memory repertoires showed no such pattern, whereas abundant cord blood beta clonotypes carried fewer insertions.

Another study also made use of these data, one on yellow fever vaccine responses in identical twins.

This TCR came from a woman aged 18-29 years in good health. What was sequenced was CD4+ T cells sorted from blood.

The CDR3 loop is CASKLTSGSTGELFF. In DNA, the CDR3 is TGTGCCAGCAAACTGACTAGCGGGAGCACCGGGGAGCTGTTTTTT. The chain couples TRBV6-1 to TRBJ2-2; 12 nucleotides line up with TRBD2. This CDR3 has 15 amino acids. The junction had 4 bases not matched to a gene; V was cut back by 7 bases and J by 4 bases. Germline assignment: CDR1 MNHNS and CDR2 SASEGT.